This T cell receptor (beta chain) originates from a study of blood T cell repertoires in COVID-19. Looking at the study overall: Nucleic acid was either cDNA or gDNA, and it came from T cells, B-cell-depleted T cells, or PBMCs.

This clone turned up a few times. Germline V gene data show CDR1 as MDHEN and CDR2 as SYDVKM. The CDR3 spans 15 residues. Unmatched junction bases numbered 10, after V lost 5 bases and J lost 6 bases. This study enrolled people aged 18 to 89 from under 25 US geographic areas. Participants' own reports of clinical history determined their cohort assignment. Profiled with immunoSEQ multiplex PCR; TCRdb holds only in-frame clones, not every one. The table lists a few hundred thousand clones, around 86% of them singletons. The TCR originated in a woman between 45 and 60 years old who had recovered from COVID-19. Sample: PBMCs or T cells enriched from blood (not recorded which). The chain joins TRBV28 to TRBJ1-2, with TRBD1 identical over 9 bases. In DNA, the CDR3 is TGTGCCAGCAGTATGGGGAGTACAGGGGGCAATGGCTACACCTTC. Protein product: CASSMGSTGGNGYTF.